This entry lists 29 T cell receptor beta chains sequenced from one sample in a study of blood T cell repertoires in COVID-19. Measured with immunoSEQ multiplex PCR; TCRdb has only the in-frame clones, and not every one. The table lists about 50,000 clones, more than 70% of them singletons. Sequenced sample: peripheral blood. Receptor source: a man aged 45 to 65 with active COVID-19.

V is TRBV11-2 and J is TRBJ2-2; D is undetermined. The CDR3 consists of 15 residues. Trimming removed 1 base at V and 3 bases at J, with 9 bases between. Germline assignment: CDR1 SGHAT and CDR2 FQNNGV. The CDR3 nucleotides read TGTGCCAGCAGCTTAGGTAACTTGGACACCGGGGAGCTGTTTTTT. Protein product: CASSLGNLDTGELFF.

The chain carries TRBV7-6 and TRBJ1-2, with D unresolved. There are 15 residues in the CDR3. Between the trimmed V and J ends, which lost 4 bases and 0 bases, there was a span of 12 bases. Looked up from germline, CDR1 is SGHVS and CDR2 is FNYEAQ. The CDR3 loop is CASSSRPGTNYGYTF. CDR3 bases: TGTGCCAGCAGCTCACGCCCCGGTACTAACTATGGCTACACCTTC.

The table lists this clone with a few counts. J is TRBJ2-2 and V is TRBV6-5, with D unclear. V shed 0 bases and J shed 3 bases, with 8 bases lying between them. The CDR3 is 15 residues long. CDR1 is MNHEY and CDR2 is SVGAGI in the germline V gene. CDR3 loop: CASSYSYSHTGELFF. As DNA, the CDR3 is TGTGCCAGCAGTTACTCGTACAGCCACACCGGGGAGCTGTTTTTT.

This chain connects TRBV21-1 to TRBJ1-4; whether TRBD1, the table's D call, matches the DNA was not checked. TRBV21-1 is assigned pseudogene status. The CDR3 extends over 17 amino acids. CDR3: CASLSRGTGTGSEKLFF. Written as DNA, the CDR3 is TGTGCCAGCCTCAGTAGGGGTACCGGGACAGGGAGTGAAAAACTGTTTTTT.

The chain recombines TRBV25-1 with TRBJ1-1; D unclear. Germline CDR1 reads MGHDK; CDR2 reads SYGVNS. The CDR3 is 12 amino acids. With 3 bases removed from V and 6 bases from J, the gap between germline ends came to 8 bases. Here the CDR3 reads CASSDREPEAFF. In DNA form, the CDR3 reads TGTGCCAGCAGTGATAGGGAGCCTGAAGCTTTCTTT.

The chain has TRBV10-2 and TRBJ1-2; a weak D match, TRBD1 (6 bases). Germline V lookup: CDR1 WSHSY, CDR2 SAAADI. Trimming pared 2 bases from V and 6 bases from J, leaving 10 bases between. The CDR3 totals 13 residues. Written as DNA, the CDR3 is TGCGCCAGCAGTGAGGCACAGGGAGATGGCTACACCTTC. This sequence encodes CASSEAQGDGYTF.

This clone was seen a single time. The chain recombines TRBV3-1 (or the pseudogene TRBV3-2) with TRBJ1-5; TRBD1 matches 7 bases. V lost 0 bases to trimming and J lost 6 bases; unmatched junction nucleotides: 5. In germline, CDR1 is LGHDT, CDR2 YNNKEL (reference sequence). This CDR3 contains 15 residues. CDR3 nucleotides: TGTGCCAGCAGCCAAGAGGCGACAGGGATTCAGCCCCAGCATTTT. Encoded protein: CASSQEATGIQPQHF.

The chain is built from TRBV29-1 and TRBJ2-1; the match to TRBD2 covers 8 bases. The germline CDR1 and CDR2 sequences are SQVTM and ANQGSEA. V gave up 6 bases and J gave up 8 bases; unmatched junction bases: 3. The CDR3 has 11 residues. Here the CDR3 DNA reads TGCAGCGTCCGGGGGGGCTATGAGCAGTTCTTC. Translating gives CSVRGGYEQFF.

This rearrangement joins TRBV18 to TRBJ1-2, with D tentatively TRBD1 (6 bases). This CDR3 comprises 16 residues. V lost 2 bases and J lost 0, with 13 bases in between. Per the germline V gene, CDR1 is KGHSH and CDR2 is LQKENI. The CDR3 spells CASSPRQGPANYGYTF. Written as DNA, the CDR3 is TGTGCCAGCTCACCAAGGCAGGGGCCGGCTAACTATGGCTACACCTTC.

J is TRBJ1-1 and V is TRBV4-2; D not certain. This CDR3 spans 13 amino acids. Per the germline V gene, CDR1 is LGHNA and CDR2 is YNFKEQ. V was clipped by 0 bases and J by 7 bases, with 9 bases between them. CDR3 region: CASSQEGGVEAFF. CDR3 bases: TGTGCCAGCAGCCAAGAGGGAGGTGTTGAAGCTTTCTTT.

The chain recombines TRBV2 with TRBJ2-7; D is ambiguous. The CDR3 is made up of 13 amino acids. The germline gives CDR1 SNHLY, CDR2 FYNNEI. Trimming took off 4 bases at V and 0 bases at J, with 7 bases between the two ends. In nucleotides, the CDR3 is TGTGCCAGCAGTGGAGAGTACTCCTACGAGCAGTACTTC. It yields the protein CASSGEYSYEQYF.

V is TRBV7-9 and J is TRBJ2-6; D unresolved. Trimming pared 3 bases from V and 4 bases from J, leaving 7 bases between. This CDR3 comprises 14 residues. Germline V gene data show CDR1 as SEHNR and CDR2 as FQNEAQ (reference sequence). CDR3 loop: CASSFSAGANVLTF. The DNA for the CDR3 is TGTGCCAGCAGCTTCTCTGCGGGGGCCAACGTCCTGACTTTC.

This sequence joins TRBV18 and TRBJ1-1; TRBD1 might be the D (6 bases). Trimming removed 3 bases from V and 0 bases from J, with 17 bases in between. The CDR3 has 17 amino acids. CDR1 is KGHSH and CDR2 is LQKENI in the germline V gene. The DNA for the CDR3 is TGTGCCAGCTCACCGTACAGGGTGGTTCTGATGAACACTGAAGCTTTCTTT. Protein sequence: CASSPYRVVLMNTEAFF.

V is TRBV9 and J is TRBJ2-5; 13 positions match TRBD2. Trimming took 2 bases from V and 1 from J; bases not matched to a gene: 2. Per the germline V gene, CDR1 is SGDLS and CDR2 is YYNGEE. The CDR3 runs 16 residues. CDR3 bases: TGTGCCAGCAGCGTCACTAGCGGGAGGGTCCAAGAGACCCAGTACTTC. Translated, it gives CASSVTSGRVQETQYF.

The chain joins TRBV13 to TRBJ2-3; 8 bases are shared with TRBD2. Germline lookup yields CDR1 PRHDT and CDR2 FYEKMQ (reference sequence). After removal of 0 bases from V and 1 base from J, the junction contained 3 bases not matched to a gene. This CDR3 region has 16 residues. The CDR3 protein is CASSLGGRGGTDTQYF. For the CDR3, the DNA is TGTGCCAGCAGCTTAGGCGGGCGGGGGGGCACAGATACGCAGTATTTT. Combining the CDR3 with reference TRBV13 and TRBJ2-3 gives the whole variable domain AAGVIQSPRHLIKEKRETATLKCYPIPRHDTVYWYQQGPGQDPQFLISFYEKMQSDKGSIPDRFSAQQFSDYHSELNMSSLELGDSALYFCASSLGGRGGTDTQYFGPGTRLTVL.

CDR3 sequence reads: CASNPSGGYNEQFF. The CDR3 coding sequence is TGTGCCAGCAACCCAAGCGGGGGCTACAATGAGCAGTTCTTC. The chain is built from TRBV6-5 and TRBJ2-1, with 8 bases that match TRBD2. CDR1 is MNHEY and CDR2 is SVGAGI in the germline V gene. This CDR3 contains 14 residues. With V trimmed by 7 bases and J by 3 bases, 5 bases remained unmatched.

The V call is TRBV28, the J call TRBJ2-3; 14 bases agree with TRBD2. V dropped 6 bases and J dropped 5; count of bases not matched to a gene: 4. CDR1 is MDHEN, CDR2 SYDVKM, per germline. CDR3 length: 15 residues. Here the CDR3 reads CASRGLAGVLDTQYF. Written as DNA, the CDR3 is TGTGCCAGCAGGGGACTAGCGGGAGTATTAGATACGCAGTATTTT.

The rearrangement uses TRBV27 and TRBJ2-3, with 8 bases that match TRBD2. After removal of 3 bases from V and 5 bases from J, the junction contained 16 bases not matched to a gene. The CDR3 loop spans 18 amino acids. In germline, CDR1 is MNHEY, CDR2 SMNVEV (reference sequence). CDR3 region: CASSFRAGLAPRGDTQYF. CDR3 nucleotides: TGTGCCAGCAGTTTCCGCGCCGGACTAGCCCCCAGGGGAGATACGCAGTATTTT.

As for this clone: One end of the junction varies from germline; a read error may be responsible. The chain has TRBV7-9 and TRBJ2-3; 12 bases match TRBD2. The CDR3 spans 16 residues. The germline gives CDR1 SEHNR, CDR2 FQNEAQ (reference sequence). The CDR3 nucleotides read TGTGCCAGCAGCCCCGGACTAGCGGGAAGCATAGATACGCAGTATTTT. This sequence encodes CASSPGLAGSIDTQYF.

This chain links TRBV19 with TRBJ2-3; 7 nucleotides align to TRBD2. CDR1 and CDR2 from the germline V gene are LNHDA and SQIVND (reference sequence). The V segment lost 4 bases and the J segment 4 bases; nucleotides outside the gene matches: 14. The length of the CDR3 is 17 residues. The CDR3: CASSTPSSAGEADTQYF. DNA of the CDR3: TGTGCCAGTAGTACCCCCTCCTCCGCGGGAGAAGCAGATACGCAGTATTTT.

The CDR3, as DNA: TGTGCCAGCAGCGTAGGAGGGACAGTCCCCTACGAGCAGTACTTC. Translated, it gives CASSVGGTVPYEQYF. The chain has TRBV9 and TRBJ2-7, with TRBD1 matching 7 bases. The ends lost 0 bases at V and 2 bases at J; junction bases unmatched: 5. The CDR3 loop spans 15 amino acids. Germline V lookup: CDR1 SGDLS, CDR2 YYNGEE.

By share of the sample, this clone is medium-sized. The chain recombines TRBV6-2 or TRBV6-3 with TRBJ2-3, with 12 bases matching TRBD2. With 6 bases clipped from V and 2 bases from J, the junction kept 9 bases outside the gene matches. The length of the CDR3 is 17 residues. CDR1 and CDR2 (germline): MNHEY, SVGEGT. The CDR3 nucleotides are TGTGCCAGCAGCCGACTAGCGGGAGCTGACCCCACAGATACGCAGTATTTT. Encoded protein: CASSRLAGADPTDTQYF.

The rearrangement joins TRBV6-5 to TRBJ2-5; 8 nucleotides match TRBD2. The trim removed 6 bases at V and 3 bases at J, leaving 3 bases unmatched. Per germline, CDR1 MNHEY and CDR2 SVGAGI. This CDR3 has 13 residues. CDR3 in DNA: TGTGCCAGCAGAGGGACTAGGAAAGAGACCCAGTACTTC. Protein sequence: CASRGTRKETQYF.

V and J are TRBV6-5 and TRBJ1-2; the D is unclear. Germline CDR1 is MNHEY and CDR2 is SVGAGI. The CDR3 consists of 12 residues. V dropped 7 bases and J dropped 4 bases, with 10 bases sitting between them. The DNA for the CDR3 is TGTGCCAGCACCACGGGGAGCTATGGCTACACCTTC. The encoded protein is CASTTGSYGYTF.

The CDR3 nucleotides read TGCGCCAGCAGCTTGGGGCTAGCGCGCTACAATGAGCAGTTCTTC. This sequence encodes CASSLGLARYNEQFF. The chain is built from TRBV5-1 and TRBJ2-1, with D perhaps matching TRBD2 (6 bases). The length of the CDR3 is 15 residues. Trimming stripped 0 bases from V and 3 bases from J, with 10 bases between. Germline-derived CDR1 and CDR2 are SGHRS and YFSETQ.

The genes are TRBV21-1 and TRBJ1-3; the D segment call TRBD1 is taken from the table without a DNA check. TRBV21-1 is reported as a pseudogene. This CDR3 has 16 amino acids. The CDR3 nucleotides are TGTGCCAGCAGCTCGCGACAGGGCTACTCTGGAAACACCATATATTTT. The encoded protein is CASSSRQGYSGNTIYF.

The rearrangement uses TRBV10-3 and TRBJ1-5; a weak D match, TRBD1 (5 bases). The CDR3 extends over 15 amino acids. Trimming removed 0 bases from V and 2 bases from J, with 8 bases in between. Germline CDR1 ENHRY, CDR2 SYGVKD. This CDR3 is CAISESGRGNQPQHF. The CDR3 DNA is TGTGCCATCAGTGAGTCAGGCAGGGGCAATCAGCCCCAGCATTTT.

V is TRBV6-5 and J is TRBJ2-7; TRBD1 might be the D (5 bases). This CDR3 comprises 14 residues. V lost 4 bases and J lost 1, with 11 bases in between. Germline CDR1 reads MNHEY; CDR2 reads SVGAGI. CDR3: CASSSQRGSYEQYF. The DNA of the CDR3 is TGTGCCAGCAGTTCCCAAAGGGGTTCCTACGAGCAGTACTTC.

This chain links TRBV4-3 with TRBJ1-5; D not resolved. Germline loops: CDR1 LGHNA, CDR2 YSLEER. This CDR3 has 13 residues. V was pared by 2 bases and J by 7 bases, with 9 bases between. The CDR3 loop is CASSQRRGQPQHF. DNA of the CDR3: TGCGCCAGCAGCCAAAGAAGAGGGCAGCCCCAGCATTTT.